The table lists the clone carrying this TCR beta chain with many counts. Its antigen is currently unknown. The entry originates in a study of spatial heterogeneity in lung cancer. This CDR3 is 16 amino acids long. Unmatched junction bases numbered 10, after V lost 4 bases and J lost 8 bases. The V gene's germline CDR1 is SGDLS and CDR2 YYNGEE. Study-level findings and limits: Counts of expanded intratumoral alpha and beta TCRs tracked tumor mutation counts.

The time point is: sample taken at primary tumor resection. Unsorted tumor, nontumor lung tissue or cryopreserved PBMC supplied the whole RNA. TCRdb called the 5' RACE reads again in MiXCR, with one record for every CDR3 protein. The profile shows roughly 17,000 distinct CDR3 sequences, 6.2% of them singletons. The rearrangement links TRBV9 to TRBJ1-4; 11 nucleotides line up with TRBD1. The origin of this receptor is a male donor with early-stage non-small cell lung cancer. The input for sequencing was lung tumor tissue, taken at surgery. The CDR3 loop is CASSTWTGGPGEKLFF. CDR3 DNA: TGTGCCAGCAGCACTTGGACAGGGGGCCCAGGGGAAAAACTGTTTTTT.